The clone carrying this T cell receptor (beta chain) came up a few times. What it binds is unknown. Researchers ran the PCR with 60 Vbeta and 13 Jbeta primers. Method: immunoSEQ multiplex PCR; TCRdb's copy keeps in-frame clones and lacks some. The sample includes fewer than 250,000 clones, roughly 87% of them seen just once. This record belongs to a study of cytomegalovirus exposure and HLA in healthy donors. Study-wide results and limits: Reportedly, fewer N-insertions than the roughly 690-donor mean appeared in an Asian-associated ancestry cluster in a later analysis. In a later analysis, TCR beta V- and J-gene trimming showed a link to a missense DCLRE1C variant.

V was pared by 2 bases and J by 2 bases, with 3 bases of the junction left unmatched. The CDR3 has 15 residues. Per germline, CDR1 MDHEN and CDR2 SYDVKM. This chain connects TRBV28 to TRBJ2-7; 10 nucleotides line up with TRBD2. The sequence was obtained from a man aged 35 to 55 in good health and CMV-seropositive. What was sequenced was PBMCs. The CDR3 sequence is CASSLGLAGAYEQYF. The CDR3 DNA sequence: TGTGCCAGCAGTTTAGGGCTAGCGGGAGCCTACGAGCAGTACTTC.